The rows below give T cell receptor beta chains drawn from one sample of a study of blood T cell repertoires in COVID-19. Assay: immunoSEQ multiplex PCR; the TCRdb copy retains only in-frame clones and omits some. The sample has approximately 350,000 clones, roughly nine tenths seen once. The sequenced sample was PBMCs or T cells enriched from blood (not recorded which). Receptor source: a man in his late teens or twenties who had recovered from COVID-19. Both conserved end residues are part of each CDR3. D genes are given only for firm matches. The size of a clone is reported for some rows only, either as once, few or many, or as a class for expanded clones.

>TRBJ1-5|NA|NA|TRBV7-2
TGTGCCAGCAGCTCCTACAATCAGCCCCAGCATTTT
CASSSYNQPQHF
>TRBJ2-1|TRBD1|once|TRBV7-9
TGTGCCAGCAGCCCCGGACAGGGAAGGTGGGGTGAGCAGTTCTTC
CASSPGQGRWGEQFF
>TRBJ1-6|NA|NA|TRBV28
TGTGCCAGCACCCTAGAGGGGGAGAGCTCCTATAATTCACCCCTCCACTTT
CASTLEGESSYNSPLHF
>TRBJ2-2|TRBD2|NA|TRBV24-1
TGTGCCACCAGTCAGACGACTAGCGGGACCGGGGAGCTGTTTTTT
CATSQTTSGTGELFF
>TRBJ2-1|NA|NA|TRBV5-1
TGCGCCAGCAGCTTGGTAGCCTACAATGAGCAGTTCTTC
CASSLVAYNEQFF
>TRBJ1-2|NA|NA|TRBV14
TGTGCCAGCAGCGGCAGAGCAGGGTTTAGTGGCTACACCTTC
CASSGRAGFSGYTF
>TRBJ2-1|NA|few|TRBV11-1
TGTGCCAGCAGCTTTATAGCGATCGACAATGAGCAGTTCTTC
CASSFIAIDNEQFF
>TRBJ1-1|TRBD1|NA|TRBV19
TGTGCCAGTAGTAGAAGACAGGGGGGAAATGAAGCTTTCTTT
CASSRRQGGNEAFF
>TRBJ2-7|TRBD1|NA|TRBV27
TGTGCCAGCAGTTCACAGGGGGCTGGCCCCTACGAGCAGTACTTC
CASSSQGAGPYEQYF
>TRBJ2-7|NA|NA|TRBV2
TGTGCCAGCAGTGGTCAGGGCTACGAGCAGTACTTC
CASSGQGYEQYF
>TRBJ1-3|TRBD1|few|TRBV7-2
TGTGCCAGCAGCAAACAGGGGGGAAACACCATATATTTT
CASSKQGGNTIYF
>TRBJ1-2|TRBD1|NA|TRBV2
TGTGCCAGCAGGGACAGGAGCCTCTATGGCTACACCTTC
CASRDRSLYGYTF
>TRBJ1-2|NA|NA|TRBV19
TGTGCCAGTAGTCTTCTTCCCAGGGAAATTAACTATGGCTACACCTTC
CASSLLPREINYGYTF
>TRBJ1-2|NA|NA|TRBV7-2
TGTGCCCTTCAGGGGCCAACCGCCATTAACTATGGCTACACCTTC
CALQGPTAINYGYTF
>TRBJ2-5|NA|NA|TRBV9
TGTGCCAGCAGCGTAGGTTCTTTTGAGACCCAGTACTTC
CASSVGSFETQYF
>TRBJ2-3|NA|NA|TRBV27
TGTGCCAGCAGTTTAAATTCGGCGGTACGCACAGATACGCAGTATTTT
CASSLNSAVRTDTQYF
>TRBJ2-3|NA|NA|TRBV24-1
TGTGCCACCAGTGATTGGGAGGAGAATACAGATACGCAGTATTTT
CATSDWEENTDTQYF
>TRBJ2-1|TRBD2|NA|TRBV9
TGTGCCAGCAGCGTAGGTCTAGCGGGCGATGAGCAGTTCTTC
CASSVGLAGDEQFF
>TRBJ1-1|TRBD1|NA|TRBV18
TGTGCCAGCTCACCGTACAGGGGTGAAGGCGCTGAAGCTTTCTTT
CASSPYRGEGAEAFF
>TRBJ2-4|NA|NA|TRBV5-1
TGCGCCACGGTTACAGTCGGCGCCAAAAACATTCAGTACTTC
CATVTVGAKNIQYF
>TRBJ1-1|NA|NA|TRBV20-1
TGCAGTGCTAGTGAGGTGAGGGGGAGGGGGAACACTGAAGCTTTCTTT
CSASEVRGRGNTEAFF
>TRBJ1-4|NA|NA|TRBV7-2
TGTGCCAGCAGCTTGGGGGGGACAACTAATGAAAAACTGTTTTTT
CASSLGGTTNEKLFF
>TRBJ1-5|NA|NA|TRBV9
TGTGCCAGCAGCAGCTCCGAGGGGGGCAATCAGCCCCAGCATTTT
CASSSSEGGNQPQHF
>TRBJ2-1|TRBD2|once|TRBV7-9
TGTGCCAGCAGCCGTCGAGGTAATTCGCGGGGGGGCAATGAGCAGTTCTTC
CASSRRGNSRGGNEQFF
>TRBJ2-7|TRBD2|NA|TRBV7-2
TGTGCCAGCAGCTTCCAATTGGGGCCTCTAGCGGGAGGCCTTTACGAGCAGTACTTC
CASSFQLGPLAGGLYEQYF
>TRBJ2-1|NA|NA|TRBV9
TGTGCCAGCAGCCCCCGGACAGTTTACAATGAGCAGTTCTTC
CASSPRTVYNEQFF
>TRBJ1-2|NA|NA|TRBV27
TGTGCCAGCTCTCGGACAGCTAACTATGGCTACACCTTC
CASSRTANYGYTF
>TRBJ2-7|TRBD2|NA|TRBV27
TGTGCCACCAGAGGACTAGCGGACTTCTCCTACGAGCAGTACTTC
CATRGLADFSYEQYF
>TRBJ1-4|NA|NA|TRBV15
TGTGCCACCAGCAGACAACGGGGTTCCATGGGGGCCCCTGGTGAAAAACTGTTTTTT
CATSRQRGSMGAPGEKLFF
>TRBJ2-2|NA|NA|TRBV7-2
TGTGCCAGCAGCCCACAGGGTAGCGGGGAGCTGTTTTTT
CASSPQGSGELFF
>TRBJ1-5|TRBD1|once|TRBV15
TGTGCCACCAGCAGAGGGACAGGCGACCCTAGCAATCAGCCCCAGCATTTT
CATSRGTGDPSNQPQHF
>TRBJ1-5|NA|NA|TRBV12-5
TGTGCTAGTGGTTTGTCGAGGAACAATCAGCCCCAGCATTTT
CASGLSRNNQPQHF
>TRBJ2-5|TRBD2|NA|TRBV5-4
TGTGCCAGCAGCTCCTTACTAGCGGGAGGATTGGGGGAGACCCAGTACTTC
CASSSLLAGGLGETQYF
>TRBJ2-3|TRBD2|NA|TRBV9
TGTGCCAGCAGCGTTAGCGGGGCTTCAGATACGCAGTATTTT
CASSVSGASDTQYF
>TRBJ1-1|NA|NA|TRBV9
TGTGCCAGCAGCGAAACAGGGTTGAGGAGCACTGAAGCTTTCTTT
CASSETGLRSTEAFF
>TRBJ2-7|TRBD2|NA|TRBV5-1
TGCGCCAGCAGCTTGGCCGTGGTAGCGGGAGGGGGCGAGCAGTACTTC
CASSLAVVAGGGEQYF
>TRBJ1-6|NA|NA|TRBV3-1/TRBV3-2
TGTGCCAGCAGCCGGACGACCGGGACAATCCCTAATTCACCCCTCCACTTT
CASSRTTGTIPNSPLHF
>TRBJ1-1|TRBD1|NA|TRBV25-1
TGTGCCAGCAGTGGACAGGGAAGGACTGAAGCTTTCTTT
CASSGQGRTEAFF
>TRBJ2-1|NA|NA|TRBV7-5
TGTGCCAGAAGCTTCGGCAGGGGCGTGGGAAATGAGCAGTTCTTC
CARSFGRGVGNEQFF
>TRBJ2-1|NA|NA|TRBV28
TGTGCCAGCAGTTTGGGTATCGAGGGCAATGAGCAGTTCTTC
CASSLGIEGNEQFF
>TRBJ2-7|TRBD2|NA|TRBV6-5
TGTGCCAGCAGAACCTTAGCGGGAGCACCCTACGAGCAGTACTTC
CASRTLAGAPYEQYF
>TRBJ2-3|NA|NA|TRBV9
TGTGCCAGCAGCGTAGACGGGTCAGGGTTCACAGATACGCAGTATTTT
CASSVDGSGFTDTQYF
>TRBJ2-1|NA|NA|TRBV29-1
TGCAGCGTTGAGTTGGGGGCTGGCAATGAGCAGTTCTTC
CSVELGAGNEQFF
>TRBJ1-2|TRBD1|NA|TRBV7-2
TGTGCCAGCAGCTCCACCGGGACAGGGGACTATGGCTACACCTTC
CASSSTGTGDYGYTF
>TRBJ1-2|TRBD1|NA|TRBV7-9
TGTGCCAGCAGCTTAGACAGGGGATACGGCTACACCTTC
CASSLDRGYGYTF
>TRBJ1-1|NA|NA|TRBV9
TGTGCCAGCAGCGTTCAGGGTTGGGCGGGGGACACTGAAGCTTTCTTT
CASSVQGWAGDTEAFF
>TRBJ2-7|NA|NA|TRBV9
TGTGCCAGCAGCGTAACCGGTAGCTCCTACGAGCAGTACTTC
CASSVTGSSYEQYF
>TRBJ2-1|NA|NA|TRBV27
TGTGCCAGCAGGCCGGGACACCTCTACAATGAGCAGTTCTTC
CASRPGHLYNEQFF
>TRBJ2-1|TRBD1|NA|TRBV5-1
TGCGCCAGCAGCGAAGGACAGGGGGCGCGAGGCAACGAGCAGTTCTTC
CASSEGQGARGNEQFF
>TRBJ2-1|NA|NA|TRBV12-3/TRBV12-4
TGTGCCAGCAGTCTTGACTCCATCGAGCAGTTCTTC
CASSLDSIEQFF
>TRBJ1-2|NA|NA|TRBV19
TGTGCCAGTAGTATAGATGGGACAATCAGGTCTGGCTACACCTTC
CASSIDGTIRSGYTF
>TRBJ2-5|TRBD2|NA|TRBV5-8
TGTGCCAGCAGCCGGGACTACGGCGAGACCCAGTACTTC
CASSRDYGETQYF
>TRBJ1-2|NA|NA|TRBV5-6
TGTGCCAGCAGCCAACGTGGTAGTGCCATCTATGGCTACACCTTC
CASSQRGSAIYGYTF
>TRBJ2-7|TRBD1|NA|TRBV6-5
TGTGCCAGCAGACCGGGACAGGACCTCTACGAGCAGTACTTC
CASRPGQDLYEQYF
>TRBJ2-1|NA|NA|TRBV4-1
TGCGCCAGCAGCCAAGATTCCGGTGAGCAGTTCTTC
CASSQDSGEQFF
>TRBJ1-1|NA|once|TRBV5-1
TGCGCCAGCAGCTTGTTGTCCAACTCGAAGTCAGCTTTCTTT
CASSLLSNSKSAFF
>TRBJ2-2|NA|NA|TRBV5-4
TGTGCCAGCAGCTTGGGGGGCAACGCGAACACCGGGGAGCTGTTTTTT
CASSLGGNANTGELFF
>TRBJ1-5|NA|NA|TRBV28
TGTGCCAGCAGTTTATCGGGGGGCAGTCAGCCCCAGCATTTT
CASSLSGGSQPQHF
>TRBJ1-3|TRBD1|NA|TRBV5-3
TGTGCCAGGGGGAGACAGGGGGCAACTGGAAACACCATATATTTT
CARGRQGATGNTIYF